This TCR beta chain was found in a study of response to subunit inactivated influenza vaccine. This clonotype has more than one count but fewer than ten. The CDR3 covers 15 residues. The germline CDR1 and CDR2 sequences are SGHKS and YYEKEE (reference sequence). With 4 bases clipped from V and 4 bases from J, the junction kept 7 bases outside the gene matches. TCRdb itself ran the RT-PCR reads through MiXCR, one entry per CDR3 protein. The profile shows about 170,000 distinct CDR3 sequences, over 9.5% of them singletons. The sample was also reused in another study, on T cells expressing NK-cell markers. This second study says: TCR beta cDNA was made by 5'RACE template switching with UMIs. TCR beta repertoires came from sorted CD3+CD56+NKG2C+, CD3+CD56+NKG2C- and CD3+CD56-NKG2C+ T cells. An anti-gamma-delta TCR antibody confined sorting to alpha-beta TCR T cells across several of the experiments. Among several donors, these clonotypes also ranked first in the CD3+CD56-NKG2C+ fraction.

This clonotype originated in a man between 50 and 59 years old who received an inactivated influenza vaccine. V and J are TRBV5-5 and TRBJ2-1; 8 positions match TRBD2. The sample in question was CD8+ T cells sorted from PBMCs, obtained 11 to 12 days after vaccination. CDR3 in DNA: TGTGCCAGCAGCCTAATAGCGGGGTGGTACAATGAGCAGTTCTTC. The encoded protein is CASSLIAGWYNEQFF.